This T cell receptor beta chain was sequenced during a study of cytomegalovirus exposure and HLA in healthy donors (dated by TCRdb to the late 2010s). Describing the broader study: According to a later analysis, one platform produced both the roughly 130 validation repertoires and the 700 or so repertoires of the first cohort. The study aimed to test whether signatures of past pathogen exposure could be identified by cataloging public T cell receptors. A separate validation cohort of roughly 110 different subjects was used in addition to the approximately 700-subject first cohort. To predict cytomegalovirus infection status, the study combined high-throughput TCR immunosequencing, statistical association of individual TCRs with disease status, and machine learning.

Comments on this clone: Its antigen remains unidentified. The input lacks base qualities; no much larger clone sits a single base away.

Based on the germline V gene (reference sequence), the CDR1 and CDR2 sequences are SGHKS and YYEKEE. Including cysteine and phenylalanine, the CDR3 has 12 amino acids. Kept here is only the CDR3 DNA, which spans 36 bases and is read in frame from base 1. V loses 5 bases of germline sequence and J loses 2 bases, and the interval between the two ends is 6 bases. What the authors observed across the whole study: A later analysis had no HLA typing for the validation cohort, so co-occurrence there was scored across all 110 or so repertoires. In both the original and validation cohorts, the classifier was reported to diagnose cytomegalovirus status with high specificity and sensitivity. In a later analysis, TCRs clustered in the first cohort were found to also tend to co-occur in the approximately 120 validation repertoires, with approximately 94% of cluster scores above 0. Most TCR sequences were observed very rarely across donors, whereas some public TCRs were present in many individuals. The study gave a list of 150 to 200 TCR beta chains associated with cytomegalovirus. In vitro tests confirmed that three of the cytomegalovirus-associated TCR beta chains recognize cytomegalovirus antigens. The authors suggested that the approach could potentially be extended to other disease states and immunological phenotypes.

The donors belonged to the validation cohort of over a hundred subjects, which was separate from the roughly 700-subject first cohort. The method behind the library was the immunoSEQ multiplex PCR assay. The authors' analysis ran thus. A statistical classification framework was developed to diagnose cytomegalovirus status using the catalog of TCR beta chain sequences. This is the immuneACCESS table as TCRdb keeps it, with only in-frame sequences that have V and J called. A part of the clones is gone; compared with another copy, unresolved V genes explain less than half, and the rest is unexplained. V, J and clone size derive from that table, while D and trimming were established from the DNA sequence. This sample lists 60,000 to 85,000 clones; 94% were detected once. Together, the top ten hold around 1.5% of the sample.

The receptor comes from a man aged 18 to 35 in good health and CMV-seropositive. The chain joins TRBV5-5 to TRBJ2-3; there is no confident call for the D gene. Sequenced material: PBMCs. The CDR3 here reads CASSSLTDTQYF. The nucleotide sequence reads TGTGCCAGCAGTTCCCTCACAGATACGCAGTATTTT.